This TCR beta chain was identified in a study of graft-versus-host responses after intestinal transplantation. Looking at the study overall: Each patient got anti-thymocyte globulin induction, then tacrolimus and steroids for approximately three years.

This clone was detected a few times. Some clones are missing from TCRdb's copy, which holds only in-frame ones; the method was immunoSEQ multiplex PCR. The sample contains roughly 21,000 clones, 35% to 50% of which appear only once. Findings and limits, study-wide: Allograft graft-versus-host to host-versus-graft clonal ratios ran high in patients with graft-donor T cell macrochimerism. Early after transplant, HvG declines were associated with peak levels of circulating GvH clones. GvH clonotypes were identified within recipient marrow, with a subset emerging first in ileum or blood.

The CDR3 contains 17 residues. V lost 5 bases, J lost 3 bases, and 9 bases stayed unmatched. Looked up from germline, CDR1 is SGHTA and CDR2 is FQGTGA. Irradiated, violet-dye-labeled stimulator cells, roughly 200,000 in number, were plated with roughly 200,000 CFSE-labeled responder cells. The chain couples TRBV7-3 to TRBJ2-1; 11 bases line up with TRBD2. The receptor was isolated from a human patient who received an intestinal transplant. Specimen: alloreactive CD8+ T cells from a mixed lymphocyte reaction culture, collected before intestinal transplant. Regarding subset: CFSE-low proliferating T cells sorted from approximately six-day pre-transplant mixed lymphocyte reaction (GvH or HvG direction). As DNA, the CDR3 is TGTGCCAGCAGCCGGACAACCGGGACTAGCGGCTACAATGAGCAGTTCTTC. Its protein is CASSRTTGTSGYNEQFF.